Sequencing of this T cell receptor (beta chain) was carried out in a study of graft-versus-host responses after intestinal transplantation. In the study overall: Recipients across the board were started on anti-thymocyte globulin induction, then kept on tacrolimus and steroids for two to three years.

Overall study results and limits: Early post-transplant HvG declines tracked with peak circulating GvH clone levels.

Germline V gives CDR1 MGHRA, CDR2 YSYEKL. Trimming removed 1 base from V and 7 bases from J; junction bases left unmatched: 4. This CDR3 spans 15 amino acids. Notes on this clone: Its antigen remains unknown.

TCRdb's table, derived via immunoSEQ multiplex PCR, lists solely in-frame clones and lacks some. This table has roughly 99,000 clones, about 91% appearing once. This receptor was identified in a human donor who was the organ donor for an intestinal transplant. This rearrangement joins TRBV4-1 to TRBJ1-6, with TRBD1 matching 7 bases. Sequenced material: unstimulated CD4+ T cells sorted from spleen or lymph node cells, taken before transplant. As DNA, the CDR3 is TGCGCCAGCAGCCAAGCCGGGACAGCGAATTCACCCCTCCACTTT. Residues: CASSQAGTANSPLHF.